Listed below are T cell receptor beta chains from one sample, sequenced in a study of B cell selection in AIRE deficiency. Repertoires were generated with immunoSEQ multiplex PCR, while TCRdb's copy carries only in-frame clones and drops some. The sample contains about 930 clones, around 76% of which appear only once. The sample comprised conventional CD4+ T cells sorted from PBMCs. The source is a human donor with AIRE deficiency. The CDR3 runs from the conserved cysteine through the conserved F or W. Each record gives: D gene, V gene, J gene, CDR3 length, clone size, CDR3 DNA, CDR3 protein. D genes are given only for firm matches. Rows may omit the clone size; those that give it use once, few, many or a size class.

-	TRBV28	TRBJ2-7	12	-	TGTGCCAGCACCCTGCTGGGAAGCGAGCAGTACTTC	CASTLLGSEQYF
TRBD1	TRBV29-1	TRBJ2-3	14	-	TGCAGCGTAGGCCCGACAGGGGGCACAGATACGCAGTATTTT	CSVGPTGGTDTQYF
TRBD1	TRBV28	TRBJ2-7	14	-	TGTGCCAGCAGCGGACAGGAGGCCGTGGCTCGGCAGTACTTC	CASSGQEAVARQYF
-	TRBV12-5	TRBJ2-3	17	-	TGTGCTAGTGGTCCTGGCCTGATCGGGGGAAGCACAGATACGCAGTATTTT	CASGPGLIGGSTDTQYF
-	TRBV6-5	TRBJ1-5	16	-	TGTGCCAGCAGTTCCATACGGGGTGATCAGGGACAGCCCCAGCATTTT	CASSSIRGDQGQPQHF
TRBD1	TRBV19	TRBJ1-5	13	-	TGTGCCAGTAAAAGACAGGGGGTCCAGCCCCAGCATTTT	CASKRQGVQPQHF
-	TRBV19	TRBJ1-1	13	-	TGTGCCAGTAGACCGGAGGGAGCGCCTGAAGCTTTCTTT	CASRPEGAPEAFF
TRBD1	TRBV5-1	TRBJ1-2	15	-	TGCGCCAGCAGCAGGGGACAGGACCCTAACTATGGCTACACCTTC	CASSRGQDPNYGYTF
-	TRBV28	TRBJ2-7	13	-	TGTGCCAGCAACCCATCTACACTATACGAGCAGTACTTC	CASNPSTLYEQYF
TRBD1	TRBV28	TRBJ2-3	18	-	TGTGCCAGCAGTTTCAGCGGACAGGCCGCAACTAGCACAGATACGCAGTATTTT	CASSFSGQAATSTDTQYF
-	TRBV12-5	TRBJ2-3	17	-	TGTGCTAGTGGTTTGTCAACAGGGCGGGAGAGGATGGATACGCAGTATTTT	CASGLSTGRERMDTQYF
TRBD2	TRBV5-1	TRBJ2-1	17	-	TGCGCCAGCAGCTCTGGACTAGCGGGAGGCCCCTACAATGAGCAGTTCTTC	CASSSGLAGGPYNEQFF
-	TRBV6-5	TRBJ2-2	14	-	TGTGCCAGCAGAGCAGTCGGGCCCACCGGGGAGCTGTTTTTT	CASRAVGPTGELFF
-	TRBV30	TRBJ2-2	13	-	TGTGCCTTACTGGGGGTGAACACCGGGGAGCTGTTTTTT	CALLGVNTGELFF
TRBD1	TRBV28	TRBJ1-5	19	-	TGTGCCAGCAGTTCCCCGACAGGGAGAAAGGGGTATAGCAATCAGCCCCAGCATTTT	CASSSPTGRKGYSNQPQHF
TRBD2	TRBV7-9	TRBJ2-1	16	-	TGTGCCAGCAGTCCCCCGGGACTAGCGGGATACAATGAGCAGTTCTTC	CASSPPGLAGYNEQFF
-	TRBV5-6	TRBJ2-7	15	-	TGTGCCAGCAGACGAACAGGTCTTAGCTCCTACGAGCAGTACTTC	CASRRTGLSSYEQYF
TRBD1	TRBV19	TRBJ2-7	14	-	TGTGCCAGTAGTTTGCGACAGGGGACCTACGAGCAGTACTTC	CASSLRQGTYEQYF
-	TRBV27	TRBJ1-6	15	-	TGTGCCAGCAGTCGACAAGGGCCCCCTAATTCACCCCTCCACTTT	CASSRQGPPNSPLHF
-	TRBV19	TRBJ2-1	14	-	TGTGCCAGTACAGACAGTGACACTTACAATGAGCAGTTCTTC	CASTDSDTYNEQFF
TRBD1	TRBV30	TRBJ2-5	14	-	TGTGCCTGGAGCGGGGACAGGCTGTCAGAGACCCAGTACTTC	CAWSGDRLSETQYF
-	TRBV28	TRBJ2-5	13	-	TGTGCCAGCAGAGGGACACCAAAAGAGACCCAGTACTTC	CASRGTPKETQYF
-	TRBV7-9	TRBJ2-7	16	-	TGTGCCAGCAGCTCCCAGGGGGGAGGAAGCTCCTACGAGCAGTACTTC	CASSSQGGGSSYEQYF
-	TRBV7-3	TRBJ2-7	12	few	TGTGCCAGCAGCTTCCCCGGACGGGAGCAGTACTTC	CASSFPGREQYF
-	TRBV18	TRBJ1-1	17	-	TGTGCCAGCTCCCCACGGGGGATAGGGATTATGAACACTGAAGCTTTCTTT	CASSPRGIGIMNTEAFF
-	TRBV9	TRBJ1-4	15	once	TGTGCCAGCAGCTACCAGGGAAGAGCTAATGAAAAACTGTTTTTT	CASSYQGRANEKLFF
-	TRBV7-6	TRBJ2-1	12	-	TGTGCCAGCAGCCCATCCTCGGATGAGCAGTTCTTC	CASSPSSDEQFF
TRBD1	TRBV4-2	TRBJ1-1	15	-	TGTGCCAGCAGCCGAACAGGACAGGGGAGAACTGAAGCTTTCTTT	CASSRTGQGRTEAFF
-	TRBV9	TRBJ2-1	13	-	TGTGCCAGCAGCGGAGGGGTTTCAGCTGAGCAGTTCTTC	CASSGGVSAEQFF
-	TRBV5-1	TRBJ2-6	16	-	TGCGCCAGCAGGTGGGTATCACAAAGTCGGGCCAACGTCCTGACTTTC	CASRWVSQSRANVLTF
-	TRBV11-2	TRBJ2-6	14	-	TGTGCCAGCAGAGAGCAGGCTGGGGCCAACGTCCTGACTTTC	CASREQAGANVLTF
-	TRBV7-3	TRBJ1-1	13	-	TGTGCCAGCAGCCGCGCCCCCGGCACTGAAGCTTTCTTT	CASSRAPGTEAFF
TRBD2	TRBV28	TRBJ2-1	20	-	TGTGCCAGCAGTTCTCCCAGCGCTAGCGGGGGGGAGTCCTCCTACAATGAGCAGTTCTTC	CASSSPSASGGESSYNEQFF
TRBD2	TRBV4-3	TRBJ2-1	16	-	TGCGCCAGCAGCCAGGAATGGACTAGCGGGGGGAATGAGCAGTTCTTC	CASSQEWTSGGNEQFF
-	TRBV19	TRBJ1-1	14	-	TGTGCCAGTTACGGACACCTCATGAACACTGAAGCTTTCTTT	CASYGHLMNTEAFF
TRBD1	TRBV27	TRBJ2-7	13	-	TGTGCCAGCAGACGGACAGGGGCCTACGAGCAGTACTTC	CASRRTGAYEQYF
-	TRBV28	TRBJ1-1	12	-	TGTGCCAGCGGTTTAGGGGCTAAGGTTGCTTTCTTT	CASGLGAKVAFF
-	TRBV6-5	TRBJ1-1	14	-	TGTGCCAGCAGTTACTCGTATAGAAACACTGAAGCTTTCTTT	CASSYSYRNTEAFF
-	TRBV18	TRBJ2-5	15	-	TGTGCCAGCTCACCACAAGGAGGTACCCAGGAGACCCAGTACTTC	CASSPQGGTQETQYF
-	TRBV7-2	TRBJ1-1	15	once	TGTGCCAGCAGCCCGCGACCGACAGAATACACTGAAGCTTTCTTT	CASSPRPTEYTEAFF